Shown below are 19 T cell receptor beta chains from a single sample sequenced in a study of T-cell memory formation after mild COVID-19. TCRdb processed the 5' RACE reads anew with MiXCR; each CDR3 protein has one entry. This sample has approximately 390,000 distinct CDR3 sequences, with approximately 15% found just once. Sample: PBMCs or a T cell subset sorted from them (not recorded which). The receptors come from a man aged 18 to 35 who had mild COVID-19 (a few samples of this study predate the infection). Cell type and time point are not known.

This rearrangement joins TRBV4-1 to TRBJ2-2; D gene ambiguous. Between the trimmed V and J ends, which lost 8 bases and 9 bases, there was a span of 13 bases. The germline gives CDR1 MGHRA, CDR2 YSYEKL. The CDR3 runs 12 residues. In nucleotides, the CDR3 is TGCGCCAGCGCCCAACAAAACCGGGAGCTGTTTTTT. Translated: CASAQQNRELFF.

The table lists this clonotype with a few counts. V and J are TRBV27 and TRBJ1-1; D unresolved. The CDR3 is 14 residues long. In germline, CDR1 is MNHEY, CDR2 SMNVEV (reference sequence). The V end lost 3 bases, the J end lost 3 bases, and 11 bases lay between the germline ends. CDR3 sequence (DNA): TGTGCCAGCAGTTTTTTGTCGAGGGACACTGAAGCTTTCTTT. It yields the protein CASSFLSRDTEAFF.

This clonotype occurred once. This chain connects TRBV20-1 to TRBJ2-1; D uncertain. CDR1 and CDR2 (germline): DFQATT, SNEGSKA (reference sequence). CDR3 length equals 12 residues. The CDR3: CRALTNYNEQFF. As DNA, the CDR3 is TGCAGGGCCCTAACTAATTACAATGAGCAGTTCTTC.

In nucleotides, the CDR3 is TGCGCCAGCAGCTTAATTTCCCTCTCCTACAATGAGCAGTTCTTC. It codes for CASSLISLSYNEQFF. V usage is TRBV5-1 and J usage is TRBJ2-1; unclear D gene. The germline gives CDR1 SGHRS, CDR2 YFSETQ. Trimming pared 2 bases from V and 0 bases from J, leaving 9 bases between. This CDR3 comprises 15 residues.

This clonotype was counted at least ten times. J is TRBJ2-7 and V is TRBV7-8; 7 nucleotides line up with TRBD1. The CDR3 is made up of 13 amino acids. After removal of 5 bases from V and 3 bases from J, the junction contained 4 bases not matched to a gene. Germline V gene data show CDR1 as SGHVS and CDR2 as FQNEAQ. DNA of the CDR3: TGTGCCAGCAGCGCAAGGACAGGCTACGAGCAGTACGTC. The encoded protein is CASSARTGYEQYV.

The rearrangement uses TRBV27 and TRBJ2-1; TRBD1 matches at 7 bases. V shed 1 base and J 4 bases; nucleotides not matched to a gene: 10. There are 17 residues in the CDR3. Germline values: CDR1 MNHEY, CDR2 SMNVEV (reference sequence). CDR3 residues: CASSLWGTRDRYNEQFF. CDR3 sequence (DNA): TGTGCCAGCAGTTTATGGGGTACTCGGGACAGATACAATGAGCAGTTCTTC.

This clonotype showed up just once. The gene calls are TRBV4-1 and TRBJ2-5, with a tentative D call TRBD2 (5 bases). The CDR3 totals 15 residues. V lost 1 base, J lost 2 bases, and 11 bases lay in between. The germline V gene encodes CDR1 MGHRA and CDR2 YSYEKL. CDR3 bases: TGCGCCAGCAGCCAAGGGTCGCGCGGGCAAGAGACCCAGTACTTC. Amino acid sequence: CASSQGSRGQETQYF.

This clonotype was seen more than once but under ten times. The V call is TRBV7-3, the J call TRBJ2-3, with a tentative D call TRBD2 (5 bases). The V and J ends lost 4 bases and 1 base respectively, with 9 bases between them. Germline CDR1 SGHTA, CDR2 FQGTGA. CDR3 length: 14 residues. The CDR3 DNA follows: TGTGCCAGCAGCTCTAGCACCGGCACAGATACGCAGTATTTT. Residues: CASSSSTGTDTQYF.

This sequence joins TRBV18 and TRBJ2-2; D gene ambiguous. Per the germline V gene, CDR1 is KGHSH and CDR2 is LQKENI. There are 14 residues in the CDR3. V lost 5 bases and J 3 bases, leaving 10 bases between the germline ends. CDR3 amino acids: CASSRTQYTGELFF. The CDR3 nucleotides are TGTGCCAGCTCAAGGACGCAATACACCGGGGAGCTGTTTTTT.

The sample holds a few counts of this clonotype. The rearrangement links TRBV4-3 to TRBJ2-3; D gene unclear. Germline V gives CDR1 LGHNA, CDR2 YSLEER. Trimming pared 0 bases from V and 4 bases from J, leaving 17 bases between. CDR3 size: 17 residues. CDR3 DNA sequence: TGCGCCAGCAGCCAAGAGGTCCTAGTGCAATTCGCAGATACGCAGTATTTT. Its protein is CASSQEVLVQFADTQYF.

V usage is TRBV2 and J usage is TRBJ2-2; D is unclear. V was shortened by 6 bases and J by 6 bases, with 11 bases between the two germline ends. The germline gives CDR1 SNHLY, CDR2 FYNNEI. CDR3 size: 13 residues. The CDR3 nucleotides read TGTGCCAGCAGCGCCGAGGTGGCCGGGGAGCTGTTTTTT. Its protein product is CASSAEVAGELFF.

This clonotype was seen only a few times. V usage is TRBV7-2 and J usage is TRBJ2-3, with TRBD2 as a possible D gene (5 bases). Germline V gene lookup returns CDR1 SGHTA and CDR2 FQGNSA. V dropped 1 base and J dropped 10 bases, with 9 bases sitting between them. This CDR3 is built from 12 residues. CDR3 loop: CASSLEGAPQYF. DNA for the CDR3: TGTGCCAGCAGCTTAGAGGGAGCCCCGCAGTATTTT.

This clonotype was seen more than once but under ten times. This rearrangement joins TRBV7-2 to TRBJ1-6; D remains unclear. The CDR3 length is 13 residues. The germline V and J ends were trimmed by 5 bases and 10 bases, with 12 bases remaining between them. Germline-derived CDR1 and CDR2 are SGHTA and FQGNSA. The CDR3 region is CASSHDPGSPLHF. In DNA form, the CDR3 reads TGTGCCAGCAGCCATGACCCCGGCTCACCCCTCCACTTT.

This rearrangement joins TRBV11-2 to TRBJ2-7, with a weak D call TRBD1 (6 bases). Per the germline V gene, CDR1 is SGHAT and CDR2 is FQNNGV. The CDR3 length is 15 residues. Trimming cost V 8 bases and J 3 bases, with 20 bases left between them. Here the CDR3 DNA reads TGTGCCAGCCCTTTCCGGACGGGACACCTCTACGAGCAGTACTTC. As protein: CASPFRTGHLYEQYF.

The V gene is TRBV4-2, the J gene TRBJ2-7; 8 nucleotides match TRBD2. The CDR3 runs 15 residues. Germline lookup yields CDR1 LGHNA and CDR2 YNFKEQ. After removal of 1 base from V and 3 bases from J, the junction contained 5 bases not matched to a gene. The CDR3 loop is CASSQGAGAVYEQYV. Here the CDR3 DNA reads TGTGCCAGCAGCCAAGGAGCGGGGGCCGTCTACGAGCAGTACGTC.

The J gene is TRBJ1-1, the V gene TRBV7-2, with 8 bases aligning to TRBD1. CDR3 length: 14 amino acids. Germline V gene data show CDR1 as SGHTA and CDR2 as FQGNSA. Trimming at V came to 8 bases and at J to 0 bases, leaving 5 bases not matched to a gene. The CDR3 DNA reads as TGTGCCAGCGGCCGACAGGGGATGAACACTGAAGCTTTCTTT. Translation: CASGRQGMNTEAFF.

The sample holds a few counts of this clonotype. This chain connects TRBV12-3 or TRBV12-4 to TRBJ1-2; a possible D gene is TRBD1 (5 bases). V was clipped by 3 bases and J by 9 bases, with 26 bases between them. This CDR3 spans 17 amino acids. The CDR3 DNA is TGTGCCAGCAGTTTTGAGGGGACGCCGCGAATGGGTTTGCGCTACACCTTC. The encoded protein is CASSFEGTPRMGLRYTF.

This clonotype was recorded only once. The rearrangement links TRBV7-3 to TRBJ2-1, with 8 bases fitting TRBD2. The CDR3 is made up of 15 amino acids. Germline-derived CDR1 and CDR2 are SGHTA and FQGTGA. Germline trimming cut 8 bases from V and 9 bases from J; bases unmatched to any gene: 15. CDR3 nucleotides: TGTGCCAGCTCACCCGGGGGGGCCCCTCTGGGTGAGCAGTTCTTC. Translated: CASSPGGAPLGEQFF.

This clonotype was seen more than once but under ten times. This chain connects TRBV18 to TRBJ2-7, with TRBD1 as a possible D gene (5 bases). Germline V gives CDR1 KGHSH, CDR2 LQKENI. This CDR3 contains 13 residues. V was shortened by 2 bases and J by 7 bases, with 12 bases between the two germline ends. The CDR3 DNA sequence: TGTGCCAGCTCACCATCAGGGTTGGGGGAGCAGTACGTC. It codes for CASSPSGLGEQYV.